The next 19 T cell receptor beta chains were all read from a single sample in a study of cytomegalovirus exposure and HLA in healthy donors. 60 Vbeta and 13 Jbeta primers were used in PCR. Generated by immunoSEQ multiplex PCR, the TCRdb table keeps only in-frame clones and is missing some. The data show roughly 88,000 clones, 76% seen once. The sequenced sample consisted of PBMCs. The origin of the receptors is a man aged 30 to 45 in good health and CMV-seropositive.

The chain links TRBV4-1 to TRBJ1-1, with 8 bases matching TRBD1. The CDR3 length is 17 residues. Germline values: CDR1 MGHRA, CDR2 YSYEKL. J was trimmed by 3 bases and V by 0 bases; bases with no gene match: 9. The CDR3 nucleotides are TGCGCCAGCAGCCAAGATGGCCAGGGGGCGCAGGACACTGAAGCTTTCTTT. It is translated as CASSQDGQGAQDTEAFF.

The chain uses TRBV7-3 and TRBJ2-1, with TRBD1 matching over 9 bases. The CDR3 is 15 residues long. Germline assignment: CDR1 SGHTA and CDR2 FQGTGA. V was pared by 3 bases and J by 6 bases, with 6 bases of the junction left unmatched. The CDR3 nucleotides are TGTGCCAGCAGCTTGACCGGGACAGGGTCCAATGAGCAGTTCTTC. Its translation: CASSLTGTGSNEQFF.

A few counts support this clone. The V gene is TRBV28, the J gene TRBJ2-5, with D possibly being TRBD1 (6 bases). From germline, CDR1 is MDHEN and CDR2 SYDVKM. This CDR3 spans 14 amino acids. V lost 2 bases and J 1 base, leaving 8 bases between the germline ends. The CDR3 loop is CASSLRGSQETQYF. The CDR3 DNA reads TGTGCCAGCAGTTTAAGGGGGTCCCAAGAGACCCAGTACTTC.

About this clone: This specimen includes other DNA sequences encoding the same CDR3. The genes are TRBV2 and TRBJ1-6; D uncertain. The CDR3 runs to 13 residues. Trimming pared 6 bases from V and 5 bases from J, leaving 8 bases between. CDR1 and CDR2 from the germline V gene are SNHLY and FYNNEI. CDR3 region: CASRQRNNSPLHF. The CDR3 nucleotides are TGTGCCAGCAGGCAGAGGAATAATTCACCCCTCCACTTT.

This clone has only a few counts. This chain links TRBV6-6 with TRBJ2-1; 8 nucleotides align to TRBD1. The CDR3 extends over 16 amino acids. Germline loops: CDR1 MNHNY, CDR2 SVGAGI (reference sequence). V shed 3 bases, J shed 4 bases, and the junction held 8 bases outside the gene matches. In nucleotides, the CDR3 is TGTGCCAGCAGTTATCAGACAGGGGCCCATTACAATGAGCAGTTCTTC. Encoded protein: CASSYQTGAHYNEQFF.

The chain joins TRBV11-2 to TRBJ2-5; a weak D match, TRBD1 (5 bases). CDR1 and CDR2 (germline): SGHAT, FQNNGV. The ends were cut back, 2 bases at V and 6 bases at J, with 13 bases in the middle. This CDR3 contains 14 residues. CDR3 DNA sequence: TGTGCCAGCAGCTTAAACAGGCTTATGAAGACCCAGTACTTC. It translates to CASSLNRLMKTQYF.

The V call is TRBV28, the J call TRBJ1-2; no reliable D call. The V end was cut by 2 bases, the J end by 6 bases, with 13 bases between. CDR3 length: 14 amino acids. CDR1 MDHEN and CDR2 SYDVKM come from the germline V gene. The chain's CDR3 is CASSLPGGGDGYTF. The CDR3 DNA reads TGTGCCAGCAGTTTACCCGGTGGAGGTGATGGCTACACCTTC.

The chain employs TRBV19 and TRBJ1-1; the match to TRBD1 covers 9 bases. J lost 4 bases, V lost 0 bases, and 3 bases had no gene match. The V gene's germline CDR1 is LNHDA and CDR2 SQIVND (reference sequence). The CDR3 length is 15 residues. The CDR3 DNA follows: TGTGCCAGTAGTATAGATGGACAGGGGTCCACTGAAGCTTTCTTT. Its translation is CASSIDGQGSTEAFF.

The chain's CDR3 is CAWSGLAGSYSYNEQFF. The CDR3 coding sequence is TGTGCCTGGAGTGGCCTAGCGGGGTCCTACTCCTACAATGAGCAGTTCTTC. This rearrangement joins TRBV30 to TRBJ2-1; 9 positions match TRBD2. The V and J ends lost 1 base and 0 bases, in that order; junction bases with no gene match: 7. The germline V gene has CDR1 GTSNPN and CDR2 SVGIG (reference sequence). The CDR3 extends over 17 amino acids.

CDR3 in amino acids: CAIGAPETQYF. DNA of the CDR3: TGTGCCATAGGGGCCCCCGAGACCCAGTACTTC. This chain uses TRBV28 with TRBJ2-5, with D perhaps TRBD1 (5 bases). Germline V gene lookup returns CDR1 MDHEN and CDR2 SYDVKM. Trimming stripped 10 bases from V and 5 bases from J, with 11 bases between. The CDR3 length is 11 residues. Based on the CDR3 plus reference TRBV28 and TRBJ2-5, the full variable domain is DVKVTQSSRYLVKRTGEKVFLECVQDMDHENMFWYRQDPGLGLRLIYFSYDVKMKEKGDIPEGYSVSREKKERFSLILESASTNQTSMYLCAIGAPETQYFGPGTRLLVL.

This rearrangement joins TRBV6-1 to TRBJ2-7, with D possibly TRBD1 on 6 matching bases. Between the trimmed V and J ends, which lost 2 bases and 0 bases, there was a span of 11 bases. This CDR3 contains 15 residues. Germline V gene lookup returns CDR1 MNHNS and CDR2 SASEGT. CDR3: CASSELQGSSYEQYV. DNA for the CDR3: TGTGCCAGCAGTGAACTACAGGGAAGCTCCTACGAGCAGTACGTC.

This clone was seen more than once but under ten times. In DNA, the CDR3 is TGTGCCATCAGTCCCTGGACAGGGTTGGATTCACCCCTCCACTTT. Its protein product is CAISPWTGLDSPLHF. This chain connects TRBV10-3 to TRBJ1-6, with 8 bases lining up with TRBD1. Trimming cost V 5 bases and J 8 bases; bases outside gene matches: 8. Germline V gene sequence: CDR1 ENHRY, CDR2 SYGVKD. This CDR3 has 15 amino acids.

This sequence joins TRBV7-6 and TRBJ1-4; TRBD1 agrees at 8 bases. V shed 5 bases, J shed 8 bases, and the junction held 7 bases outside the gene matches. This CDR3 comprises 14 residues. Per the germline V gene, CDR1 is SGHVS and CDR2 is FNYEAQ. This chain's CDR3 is CASSLGQGEEKLFF. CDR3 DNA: TGTGCCAGCAGCCTAGGACAGGGAGAGGAAAAACTGTTTTTT.

CDR3 in DNA: TGTGCCAGCAGGCCCTCAGGGGGAAGTAACACTGAAGCTTTCTTT. As protein: CASRPSGGSNTEAFF. V usage is TRBV25-1 and J usage is TRBJ1-1; TRBD1 matches at 7 bases. V dropped 6 bases and J dropped 2; count of bases not matched to a gene: 9. In germline, CDR1 is MGHDK, CDR2 SYGVNS. The CDR3 has 15 residues.

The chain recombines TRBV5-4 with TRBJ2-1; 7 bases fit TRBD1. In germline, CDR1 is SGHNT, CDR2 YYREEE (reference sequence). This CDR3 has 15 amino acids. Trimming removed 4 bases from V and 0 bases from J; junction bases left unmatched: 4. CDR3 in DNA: TGTGCCAGCAGCGGCAGGGGGTCCTCCTACAATGAGCAGTTCTTC. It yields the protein CASSGRGSSYNEQFF.

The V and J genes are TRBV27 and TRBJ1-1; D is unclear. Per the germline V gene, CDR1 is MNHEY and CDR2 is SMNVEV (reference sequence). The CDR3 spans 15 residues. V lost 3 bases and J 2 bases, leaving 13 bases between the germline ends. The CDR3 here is CASSLAPGLNTEAFF. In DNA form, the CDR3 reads TGTGCCAGCAGTTTGGCGCCAGGACTCAACACTGAAGCTTTCTTT.

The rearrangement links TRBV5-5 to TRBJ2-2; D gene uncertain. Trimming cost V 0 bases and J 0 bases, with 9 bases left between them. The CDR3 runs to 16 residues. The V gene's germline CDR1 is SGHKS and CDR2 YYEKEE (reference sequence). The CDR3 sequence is CASSLGAEPNTGELFF. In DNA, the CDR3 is TGTGCCAGCAGCTTGGGGGCAGAACCGAACACCGGGGAGCTGTTTTTT. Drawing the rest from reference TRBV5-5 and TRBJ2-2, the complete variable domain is DAGVTQSPTHLIKTRGQQVTLRCSPISGHKSVSWYQQVLGQGPQFIFQYYEKEERGRGNFPDRFSARQFPNYSSELNVNALLLGDSALYLCASSLGAEPNTGELFFGEGSRLTVL.

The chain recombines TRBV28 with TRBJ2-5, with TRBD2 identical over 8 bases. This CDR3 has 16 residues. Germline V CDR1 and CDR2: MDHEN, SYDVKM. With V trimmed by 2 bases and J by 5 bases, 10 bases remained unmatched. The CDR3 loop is CASSLPGGAAGETQYF. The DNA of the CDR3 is TGTGCCAGCAGTTTACCCGGGGGGGCAGCGGGGGAGACCCAGTACTTC.

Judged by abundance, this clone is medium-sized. The CDR3 here is CASKSFSGTEAFF. The CDR3, as DNA: TGTGCCAGTAAGAGTTTTAGCGGCACTGAAGCTTTCTTT. The J gene is TRBJ1-1, the V gene TRBV19; no firm D call. The germline V and J ends were trimmed by 7 bases and 4 bases, with 13 bases remaining between them. This CDR3 spans 13 amino acids. Germline values: CDR1 LNHDA, CDR2 SQIVND (reference sequence).